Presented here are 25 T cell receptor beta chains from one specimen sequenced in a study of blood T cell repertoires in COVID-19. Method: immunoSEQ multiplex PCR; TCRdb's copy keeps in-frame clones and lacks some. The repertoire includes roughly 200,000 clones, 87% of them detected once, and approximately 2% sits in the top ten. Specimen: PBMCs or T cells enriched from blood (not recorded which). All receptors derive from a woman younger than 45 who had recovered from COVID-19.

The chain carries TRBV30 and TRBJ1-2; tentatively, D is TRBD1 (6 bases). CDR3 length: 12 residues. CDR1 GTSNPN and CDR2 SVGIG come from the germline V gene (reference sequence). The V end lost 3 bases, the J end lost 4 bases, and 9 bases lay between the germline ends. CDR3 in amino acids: CAWRLTGYGYTF. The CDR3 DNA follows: TGTGCCTGGAGGCTGACAGGCTATGGCTACACCTTC.

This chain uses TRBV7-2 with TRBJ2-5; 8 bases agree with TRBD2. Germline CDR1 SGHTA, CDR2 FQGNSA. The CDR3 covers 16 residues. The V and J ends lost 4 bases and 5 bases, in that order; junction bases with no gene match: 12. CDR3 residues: CASSSRGSGDGETQYF. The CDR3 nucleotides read TGTGCCAGCAGCTCGAGGGGTAGCGGGGACGGGGAGACCCAGTACTTC.

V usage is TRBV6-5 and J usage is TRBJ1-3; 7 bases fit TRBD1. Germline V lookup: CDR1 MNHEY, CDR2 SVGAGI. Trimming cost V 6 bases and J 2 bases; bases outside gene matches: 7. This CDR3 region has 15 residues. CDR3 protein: CASRLDREPGNTIYF. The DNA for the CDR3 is TGTGCCAGCAGACTAGACAGGGAACCTGGAAACACCATATATTTT.

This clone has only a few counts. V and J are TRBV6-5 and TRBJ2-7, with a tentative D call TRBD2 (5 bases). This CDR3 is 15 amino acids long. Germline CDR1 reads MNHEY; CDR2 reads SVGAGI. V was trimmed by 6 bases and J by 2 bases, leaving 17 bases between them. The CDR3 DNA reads TGTGCCAGCAGCATGGGCTCTCGGGGTGCCTACGAGCAGTACTTC. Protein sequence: CASSMGSRGAYEQYF.

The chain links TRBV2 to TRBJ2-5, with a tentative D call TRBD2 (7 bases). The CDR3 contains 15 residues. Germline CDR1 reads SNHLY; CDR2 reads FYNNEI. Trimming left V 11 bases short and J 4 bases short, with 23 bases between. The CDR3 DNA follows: TGTGCCGGCACCCTAGGGAGGGGGGGCGTAGAGACCCAGTACTTC. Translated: CAGTLGRGGVETQYF.

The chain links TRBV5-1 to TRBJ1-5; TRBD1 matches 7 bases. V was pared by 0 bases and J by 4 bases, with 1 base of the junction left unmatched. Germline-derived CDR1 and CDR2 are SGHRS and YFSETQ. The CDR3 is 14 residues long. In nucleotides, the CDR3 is TGCGCCAGCAGCTTGGACAGGGGTAATCAGCCCCAGCATTTT. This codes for CASSLDRGNQPQHF.

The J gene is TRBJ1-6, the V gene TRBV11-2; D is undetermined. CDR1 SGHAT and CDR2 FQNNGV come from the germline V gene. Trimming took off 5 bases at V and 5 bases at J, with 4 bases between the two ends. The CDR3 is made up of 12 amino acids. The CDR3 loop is CASSRNNSPLHF. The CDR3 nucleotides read TGTGCCAGCAGCCGTAATAATTCACCCCTCCACTTT.

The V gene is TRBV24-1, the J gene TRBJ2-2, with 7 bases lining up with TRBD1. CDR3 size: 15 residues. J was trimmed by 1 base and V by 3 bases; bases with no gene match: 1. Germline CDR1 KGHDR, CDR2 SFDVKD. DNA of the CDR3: TGTGCCACCAGTGATCGGGACAGGAACACCGGGGAGCTGTTTTTT. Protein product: CATSDRDRNTGELFF.

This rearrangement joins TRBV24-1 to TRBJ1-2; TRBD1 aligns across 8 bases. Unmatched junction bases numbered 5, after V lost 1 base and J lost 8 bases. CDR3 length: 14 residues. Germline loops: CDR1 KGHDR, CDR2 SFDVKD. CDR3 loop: CATSDFGDRNGYTF. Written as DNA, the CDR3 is TGTGCCACCAGTGATTTTGGGGACAGGAACGGCTACACCTTC.

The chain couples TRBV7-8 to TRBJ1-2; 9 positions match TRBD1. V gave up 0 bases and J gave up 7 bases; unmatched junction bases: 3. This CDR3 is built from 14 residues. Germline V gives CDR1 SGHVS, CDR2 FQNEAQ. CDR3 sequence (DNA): TGTGCCAGCAGCTTAGCCGGACAGGGGTTTGGCTACACCTTC. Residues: CASSLAGQGFGYTF. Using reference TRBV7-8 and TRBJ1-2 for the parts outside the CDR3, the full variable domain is GAGVSQSPRYKVAKRGQDVALRCDPISGHVSLFWYQQALGQGPEFLTYFQNEAQLDKSGLPSDRFFAERPEGSVSTLKIQRTQQEDSAVYLCASSLAGQGFGYTFGSGTRLTVV.

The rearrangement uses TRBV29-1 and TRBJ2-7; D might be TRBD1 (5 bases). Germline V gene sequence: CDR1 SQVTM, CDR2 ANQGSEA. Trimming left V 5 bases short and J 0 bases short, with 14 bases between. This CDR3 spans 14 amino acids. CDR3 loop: CSVTSDTSSYEQYF. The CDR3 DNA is TGCAGCGTTACCTCGGACACGAGCTCCTACGAGCAGTACTTC.

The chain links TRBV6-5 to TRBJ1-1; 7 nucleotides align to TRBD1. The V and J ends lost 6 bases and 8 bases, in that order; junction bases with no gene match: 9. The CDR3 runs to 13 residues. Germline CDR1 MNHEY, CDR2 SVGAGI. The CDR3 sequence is CASSLNRGLEAFF. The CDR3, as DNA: TGTGCCAGCAGCCTCAACAGGGGTCTGGAAGCTTTCTTT.

CDR3 sequence: CASSLLGQGEGEQYF. In DNA form, the CDR3 reads TGTGCCAGCAGCTTATTGGGACAGGGTGAAGGCGAGCAGTACTTC. The V gene is TRBV7-6, the J gene TRBJ2-7; 9 nucleotides match TRBD1. Germline loops: CDR1 SGHVS, CDR2 FNYEAQ. There are 15 residues in the CDR3. Trimming cost V 2 bases and J 6 bases; bases outside gene matches: 8.

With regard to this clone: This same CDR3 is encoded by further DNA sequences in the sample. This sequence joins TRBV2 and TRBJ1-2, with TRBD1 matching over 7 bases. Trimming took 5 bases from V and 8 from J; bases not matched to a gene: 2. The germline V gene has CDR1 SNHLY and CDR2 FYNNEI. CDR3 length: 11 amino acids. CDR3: CASSNRGGYTF. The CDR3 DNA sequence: TGTGCCAGCAGTAACAGGGGAGGCTACACCTTC.

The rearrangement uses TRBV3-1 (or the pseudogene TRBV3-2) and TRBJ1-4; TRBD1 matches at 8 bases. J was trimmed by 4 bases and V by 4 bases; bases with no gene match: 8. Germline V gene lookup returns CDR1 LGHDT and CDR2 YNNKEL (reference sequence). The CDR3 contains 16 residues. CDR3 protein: CASSPGPGGVNEKLFF. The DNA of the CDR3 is TGTGCCAGCAGCCCGGGCCCAGGGGGCGTTAATGAAAAACTGTTTTTT.

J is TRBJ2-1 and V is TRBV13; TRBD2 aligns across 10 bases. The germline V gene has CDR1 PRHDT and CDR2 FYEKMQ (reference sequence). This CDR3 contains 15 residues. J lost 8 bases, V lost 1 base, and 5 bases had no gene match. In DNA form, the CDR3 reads TGTGCCAGCAGCTTAGTGTCTAGCGGGAGTGATGAGCAGTTCTTC. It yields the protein CASSLVSSGSDEQFF.

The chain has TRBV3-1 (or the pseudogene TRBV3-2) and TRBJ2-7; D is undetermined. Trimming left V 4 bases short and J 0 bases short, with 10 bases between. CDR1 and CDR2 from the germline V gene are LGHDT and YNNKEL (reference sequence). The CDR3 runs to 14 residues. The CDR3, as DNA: TGTGCCAGCAGCCCCTCCCCCAGCTCCTACGAGCAGTACTTC. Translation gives CASSPSPSSYEQYF.

CDR3 coding DNA: TGTGCCAGCAGCTTGGGACAGGGTACCACTGAAGCTTTCTTT. Residues: CASSLGQGTTEAFF. This chain uses TRBV5-4 with TRBJ1-1, with 7 bases that match TRBD1. CDR3 size: 14 residues. V lost 0 bases and J lost 4; bases outside the gene matches: 3. Germline V gene data show CDR1 as SGHNT and CDR2 as YYREEE (reference sequence).

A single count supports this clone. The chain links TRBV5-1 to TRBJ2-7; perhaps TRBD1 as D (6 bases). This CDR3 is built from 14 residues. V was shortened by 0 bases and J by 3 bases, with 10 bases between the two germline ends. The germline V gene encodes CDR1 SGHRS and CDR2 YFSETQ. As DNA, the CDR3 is TGCGCCAGCAGCTTGGCTGACAGGAGCTACGAGCAGTACTTC. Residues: CASSLADRSYEQYF.

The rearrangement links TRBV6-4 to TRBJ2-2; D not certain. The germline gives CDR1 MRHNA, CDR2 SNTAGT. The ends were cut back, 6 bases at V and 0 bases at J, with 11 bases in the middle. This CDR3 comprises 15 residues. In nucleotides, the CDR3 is TGTGCCAGCAGCCTCGTCCTCCCGAACACCGGGGAGCTGTTTTTT. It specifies CASSLVLPNTGELFF.

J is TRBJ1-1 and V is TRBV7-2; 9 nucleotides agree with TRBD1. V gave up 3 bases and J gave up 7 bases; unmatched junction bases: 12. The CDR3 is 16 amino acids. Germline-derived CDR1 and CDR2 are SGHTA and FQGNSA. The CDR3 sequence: CASSFKRTGEIGEAFF. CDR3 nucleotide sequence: TGTGCCAGCAGCTTTAAGAGGACAGGGGAGATTGGTGAAGCTTTCTTT.

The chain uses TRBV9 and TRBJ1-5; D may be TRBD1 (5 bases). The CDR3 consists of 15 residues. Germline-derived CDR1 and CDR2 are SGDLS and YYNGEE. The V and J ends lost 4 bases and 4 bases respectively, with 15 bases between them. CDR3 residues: CASSPAGGMNQPQHF. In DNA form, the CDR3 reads TGTGCCAGCAGCCCAGCCGGGGGTATGAATCAGCCCCAGCATTTT.

CDR3 residues: CASSEWGAYGYTF. CDR3 nucleotides: TGTGCCAGCAGTGAATGGGGCGCTTATGGCTACACCTTC. The chain couples TRBV6-1 to TRBJ1-2, with D maybe TRBD1 (5 bases). The V end lost 2 bases, the J end lost 5 bases, and 9 bases lay between the germline ends. There are 13 residues in the CDR3. Germline CDR1 and CDR2: MNHNS and SASEGT.

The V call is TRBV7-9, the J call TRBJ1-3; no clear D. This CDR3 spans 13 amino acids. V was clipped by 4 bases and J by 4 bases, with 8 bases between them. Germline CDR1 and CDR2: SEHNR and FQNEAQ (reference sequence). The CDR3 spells CASSYVGGNTIYF. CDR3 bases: TGTGCCAGCAGCTACGTCGGGGGAAACACCATATATTTT.

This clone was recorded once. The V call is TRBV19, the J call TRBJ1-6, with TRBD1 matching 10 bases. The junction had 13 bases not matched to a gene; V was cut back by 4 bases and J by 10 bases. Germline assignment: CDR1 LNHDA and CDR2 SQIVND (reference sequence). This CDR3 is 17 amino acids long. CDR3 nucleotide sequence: TGTGCCAGTAGTACCCGACAGGGGGCCTTCCGGGGGTCACCCCTCCACTTT. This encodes CASSTRQGAFRGSPLHF. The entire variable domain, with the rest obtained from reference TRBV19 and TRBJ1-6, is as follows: DGGITQSPKYLFRKEGQNVTLSCEQNLNHDAMYWYRQDPGQGLRLIYYSQIVNDFQKGDIAEGYSVSREKKESFPLTVTSAQKNPTAFYLCASSTRQGAFRGSPLHFGNGTRLTVT.